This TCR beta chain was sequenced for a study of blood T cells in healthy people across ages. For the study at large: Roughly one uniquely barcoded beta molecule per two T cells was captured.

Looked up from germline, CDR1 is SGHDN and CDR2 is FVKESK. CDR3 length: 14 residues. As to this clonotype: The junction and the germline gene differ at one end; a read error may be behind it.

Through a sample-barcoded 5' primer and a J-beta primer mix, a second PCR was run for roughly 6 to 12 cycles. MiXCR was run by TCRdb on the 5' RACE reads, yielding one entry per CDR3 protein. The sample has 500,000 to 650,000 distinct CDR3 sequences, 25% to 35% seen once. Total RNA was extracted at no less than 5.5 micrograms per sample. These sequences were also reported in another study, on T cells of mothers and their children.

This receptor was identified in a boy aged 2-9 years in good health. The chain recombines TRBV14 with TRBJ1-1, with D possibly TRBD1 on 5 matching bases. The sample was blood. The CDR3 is CVSSPRLGAYEAFF. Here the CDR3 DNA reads TGTGTCAGCAGCCCCCGGCTTGGGGCCTATGAAGCTTTCTTT. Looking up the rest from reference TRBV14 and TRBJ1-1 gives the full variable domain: EAGVTQFPSHSVIEKGQTVTLRCDPISGHDNLYWYRRVMGKEIKFLLHFVKESKQDESGMPNNRFLAERTGGTYSTLKVQPAELEDSGVYFCVSSPRLGAYEAFFGQGTRLTVV.